In its sample, the clone carrying this TCR beta chain was seen a few times. As yet, its antigen is unknown. The data belong to a study of CD8 T cells in ankylosing spondylitis. Findings and limits, study-wide: Seemingly distinctive of ankylosing spondylitis blood was a TCR beta motif formed by eight highly homologous variants. Disease-linked clones displayed a CD8+ phenotype and appeared relatively rarely in peripheral blood.

The CDR3 is made up of 15 amino acids. Germline V gives CDR1 KGHSH, CDR2 LQKENI. Germline trimming cut 3 bases from V and 10 bases from J; bases unmatched to any gene: 6. Library preparation for TCR beta used quantitative 5'-RACE with molecular barcodes. Each CDR3 protein is one row after TCRdb ran MiXCR on the 5' RACE reads. The sample has 500,000 to 550,000 distinct CDR3 sequences, roughly 12% seen once. The clonotype originates from a male donor with ankylosing spondylitis. The source material was blood, either unsorted or a sorted T cell fraction (not recorded which). The chain combines TRBV18 with TRBJ1-6; 10 bases fit TRBD1. Written as DNA, the CDR3 is TGTGCCAGCTCACCCGGGACAGGGGTTTTCTCACCCCTCCACTTT. Translation: CASSPGTGVFSPLHF.